This T cell receptor beta chain is drawn from a study of blood T cell repertoires in COVID-19. Study-level information: There were acute and convalescent COVID-19 samples, and they came from the United States, Italy and Spain.

Participant reports of clinical history set cohort assignment. Donors of Cohort 3 who recovered were those that had two negative PCRs, clearance, or symptom resolution. The CDR3 spans 18 residues. Trimming took off 3 bases at V and 6 bases at J, with 24 bases between the two ends. Germline values: CDR1 SGHTA, CDR2 FQGNSA. Clones were read by immunoSEQ multiplex PCR, and TCRdb kept only the in-frame ones, dropping some. The sample has 160,000 or so clones; around 84% are singletons. The sequence came from a woman between 50 and 59 years old who had recovered from COVID-19. Sequenced input: PBMCs or T cells enriched from blood (not recorded which). The chain has TRBV7-2 and TRBJ1-5; tentatively, D is TRBD1 (6 bases). CDR3 sequence reads: CASSLDRRGGRDFQPQHF. In DNA, the CDR3 is TGTGCCAGCAGCTTGGATAGGAGGGGGGGGCGCGACTTTCAGCCCCAGCATTTT.